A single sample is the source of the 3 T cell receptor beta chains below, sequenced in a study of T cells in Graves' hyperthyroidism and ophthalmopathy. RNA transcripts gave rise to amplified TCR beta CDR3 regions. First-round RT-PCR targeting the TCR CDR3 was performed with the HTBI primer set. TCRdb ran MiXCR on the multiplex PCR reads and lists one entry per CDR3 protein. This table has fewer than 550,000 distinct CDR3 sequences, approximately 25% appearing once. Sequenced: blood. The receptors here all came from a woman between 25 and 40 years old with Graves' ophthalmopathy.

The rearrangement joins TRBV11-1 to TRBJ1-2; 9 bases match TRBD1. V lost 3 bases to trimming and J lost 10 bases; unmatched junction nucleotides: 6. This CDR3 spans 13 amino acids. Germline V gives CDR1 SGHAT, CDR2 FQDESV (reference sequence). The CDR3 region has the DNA TGTGCCAGCAGCTTCCCGGGACAGGGTGACTACACCTTC. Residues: CASSFPGQGDYTF.

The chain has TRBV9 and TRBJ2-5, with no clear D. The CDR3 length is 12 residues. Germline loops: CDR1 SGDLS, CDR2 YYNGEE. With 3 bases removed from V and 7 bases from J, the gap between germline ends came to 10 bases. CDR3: CASSAHPGTQYF. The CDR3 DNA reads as TGTGCCAGCAGCGCTCACCCCGGGACCCAGTACTTC.

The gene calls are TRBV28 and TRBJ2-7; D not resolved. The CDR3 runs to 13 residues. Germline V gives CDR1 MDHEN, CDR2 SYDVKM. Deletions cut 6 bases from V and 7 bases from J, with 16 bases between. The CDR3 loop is CASSPASFTEQYF. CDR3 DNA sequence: TGTGCCAGCAGCCCTGCCTCGTTCACAGAGCAGTACTTC.